The clone carrying this TCR beta chain was recorded at least ten times. Hyperthyroidism in the patients, aged 18 to 65, was newly diagnosed and under 2 months in duration. With 8 bases removed from V and 1 base from J, the gap between germline ends came to 20 bases. CDR3 length: 16 amino acids. CDR1 is SNHLY, CDR2 FYNNEI, per germline. Authors of the study amplified TCR beta CDR3 regions from RNA transcripts. Primed by the HTBI set, a first-round RT-PCR was run on the TCR CDR3. TCRdb re-analysed the multiplex PCR reads in MiXCR, keeping a single row per CDR3 protein. Altogether 300,000 to 450,000 distinct CDR3 sequences are present, approximately 14% being singletons, with the ten largest covering 25% to 35%. The data are from a study of T cells in Graves' hyperthyroidism and ophthalmopathy. Study overall: Peripheral blood draws took place at initial diagnosis, ahead of any treatment.

Sequences were obtained from blood. The TCR was taken from a woman aged 18-30 years with Graves' hyperthyroidism that later progressed to Graves' ophthalmopathy. The J gene is TRBJ1-1, the V gene TRBV2, with TRBD1 as a possible D gene (6 bases). The CDR3 nucleotides read TGTGCCAGCCGCCACCCACGGGACATGGCGAACACTGAAGCTTTCTTT. It translates to CASRHPRDMANTEAFF.